Shown below are 20 T cell receptor beta chains from a single sample sequenced in a study of T cell repertoires in cytomegalovirus infection. TCRdb redid the calling of the reads with MiXCR, one entry per CDR3 protein. The sample consists of approximately 730,000 distinct CDR3 sequences, 33% of them appearing once. No antigen is known for these receptors. This material consisted of cultured PBMCs, taken from culture after CMV antigen stimulation. The receptors originated from a human donor in good health (CMV status not recorded). Some clones in this sample may be carry-over from other donors' samples.

This clonotype has more than one count but fewer than ten. This chain joins TRBV7-8 and TRBJ2-7; TRBD1 might be the D (6 bases). V shed 5 bases and J shed 4 bases, with 18 bases lying between them. The CDR3 is 15 amino acids. Germline-derived CDR1 and CDR2 are SGHVS and FQNEAQ. Written as DNA, the CDR3 is TGTGCCAGCAGCCCCCGAGGGGGTATCTCTTACGAGCAGTACTTC. Encoded protein: CASSPRGGISYEQYF. The full variable domain, in which reference TRBV7-8 and TRBJ2-7 provide the parts outside the CDR3, is GAGVSQSPRYKVAKRGQDVALRCDPISGHVSLFWYQQALGQGPEFLTYFQNEAQLDKSGLPSDRFFAERPEGSVSTLKIQRTQQEDSAVYLCASSPRGGISYEQYFGPGTRLTVT.

This clonotype came up a few times. The chain employs TRBV7-2 and TRBJ2-3; perhaps D is TRBD1 or TRBD2 (5 bases each). This CDR3 comprises 15 residues. V was pared by 1 base and J by 6 bases, with 14 bases between. The germline V gene encodes CDR1 SGHTA and CDR2 FQGNSA. The CDR3 DNA reads TGTGCCAGCAGCTTAGTACGGGACCCGGGGGATACGCAGTATTTT. Translation: CASSLVRDPGDTQYF.

This CDR3 is CASSSTDGNQPQHF. In nucleotides, the CDR3 is TGTGCCAGCAGCTCCACGGACGGCAATCAGCCCCAGCATTTT. This sequence joins TRBV7-6 and TRBJ1-5; D uncertain. The CDR3 consists of 14 residues. Trimming took off 4 bases at V and 2 bases at J, with 9 bases between the two ends. Germline CDR1 and CDR2: SGHVS and FNYEAQ. Full variable domain (rest looked up from reference TRBV7-6 and TRBJ1-5): GAGVSQSPRYKVTKRGQDVALRCDPISGHVSLYWYRQALGQGPEFLTYFNYEAQQDKSGLPNDRFSAERPEGSISTLTIQRTEQRDSAMYRCASSSTDGNQPQHFGDGTRLSIL.

This sequence joins TRBV4-1 and TRBJ2-2; TRBD2 matches 12 bases. CDR1 MGHRA and CDR2 YSYEKL come from the germline V gene. The CDR3 has 17 residues. V dropped 4 bases and J dropped 4; count of bases not matched to a gene: 7. CDR3 nucleotide sequence: TGCGCCAGCAGCCGACCTCTAGCGGGAGGGGGCACCGGGGAGCTGTTTTTT. This gives the protein CASSRPLAGGGTGELFF.

This clonotype showed up many times. The chain joins TRBV7-2 to TRBJ2-7; no clear D. This CDR3 has 13 amino acids. The V end lost 1 base, the J end lost 4 bases, and 8 bases lay between the germline ends. Germline values: CDR1 SGHTA, CDR2 FQGNSA. The CDR3, as DNA: TGTGCCAGCAGCTTAGAGGCAGAATACGAGCAGTACTTC. It specifies CASSLEAEYEQYF.

The J gene is TRBJ2-3, the V gene TRBV2, with D uncertain. Trimming took off 6 bases at V and 3 bases at J, with 7 bases between the two ends. The CDR3 is 12 amino acids. The germline V gene has CDR1 SNHLY and CDR2 FYNNEI. CDR3 sequence: CASRPRTDTQYF. The DNA for the CDR3 is TGTGCCAGCAGGCCCAGGACAGATACGCAGTATTTT.

The chain uses TRBV6-6 and TRBJ1-2; TRBD1 matches at 9 bases. Germline lookup yields CDR1 MNHNY and CDR2 SVGAGI (reference sequence). Trimming removed 6 bases from V and 5 bases from J; junction bases left unmatched: 4. This CDR3 has 13 amino acids. The CDR3 coding sequence is TGTGCCAGCAGACAGGGGGCACATTATGGCTACACCTTC. This codes for CASRQGAHYGYTF.

This clonotype was counted only a few times. The V call is TRBV6-6, the J call TRBJ2-7, with 7 bases matching TRBD2. The CDR3 has 15 residues. Germline assignment: CDR1 MNHNY and CDR2 SVGAGI (reference sequence). The V and J ends lost 0 bases and 2 bases, in that order; junction bases with no gene match: 4. The CDR3 here is CASSYSGGLAYEQYF. CDR3 bases: TGTGCCAGCAGTTACTCGGGCGGACTAGCCTACGAGCAGTACTTC.

Turning to this clonotype: Possible read error: a much larger clone is one base away. This chain connects TRBV5-4 to TRBJ1-4; 9 bases match TRBD1. Germline CDR1 is SGHNT and CDR2 is YYREEE (reference sequence). V trimming: 2 bases; J trimming: 5 bases; junction bases outside the gene matches: 1. This CDR3 comprises 14 residues. The CDR3 reads CASSFDRGNEKLFF. The CDR3 DNA reads TGTGCCAGCAGCTTTGACAGGGGGAATGAAAAACTGTTTTTT.

The chain uses TRBV6-5 and TRBJ2-2; 8 bases map to TRBD1. The CDR3 is made up of 15 amino acids. V lost 4 bases, J lost 7 bases, and 8 bases stayed unmatched. Per the germline V gene, CDR1 is MNHEY and CDR2 is SVGAGI. The CDR3 coding sequence is TGTGCCAGCAGTTCCCCAGGGGGCAGGATCGGGGAGCTGTTTTTT. Amino acid sequence: CASSSPGGRIGELFF.

V usage is TRBV6-4 and J usage is TRBJ1-1; D is possibly TRBD1 (5 bases). This CDR3 spans 15 amino acids. Trimming removed 0 bases at V and 3 bases at J, with 11 bases between. CDR1 is MRHNA, CDR2 SNTAGT, per germline. CDR3 in DNA: TGTGCCAGCAGTGACTCGACTAGGGGTGACACTGAAGCTTTCTTT. As protein: CASSDSTRGDTEAFF.

V gene TRBV7-9 combines with J gene TRBJ2-1; no clear D. The germline gives CDR1 SEHNR, CDR2 FQNEAQ (reference sequence). V gave up 3 bases and J gave up 0 bases, with 15 bases separating them. The length of the CDR3 is 17 residues. CDR3 nucleotides: TGTGCCAGCAGCTTGTCCCCGGGTCCGAGCTCCTACAATGAGCAGTTCTTC. Protein product: CASSLSPGPSSYNEQFF.

The chain links TRBV4-1 to TRBJ2-3, with 7 bases that match TRBD1. Germline CDR1 reads MGHRA; CDR2 reads YSYEKL. The CDR3 is made up of 15 amino acids. Unmatched junction bases numbered 4, after V lost 1 base and J lost 3 bases. CDR3 in DNA: TGCGCCAGCAGCCAAGGACAGGGAAAGACAGATACGCAGTATTTT. As protein: CASSQGQGKTDTQYF.

This clonotype has at least ten counts. The rearrangement joins TRBV7-2 to TRBJ1-2; D perhaps matches TRBD1 (6 bases). V was clipped by 6 bases and J by 0 bases, with 11 bases between them. The CDR3 covers 14 residues. Germline V lookup: CDR1 SGHTA, CDR2 FQGNSA. The CDR3 here is CASSMGAANYGYTF. In nucleotides, the CDR3 is TGTGCCAGCAGTATGGGGGCCGCTAACTATGGCTACACCTTC.

This clonotype was observed a few times. The chain has TRBV7-6 and TRBJ2-7; 7 bases are a match to TRBD1. V shed 1 base, J shed 4 bases, and the junction held 4 bases outside the gene matches. CDR3 length: 14 amino acids. Germline V gene data show CDR1 as SGHVS and CDR2 as FNYEAQ. CDR3 protein: CASSLGDSLYEQYF. The DNA for the CDR3 is TGTGCCAGCAGCTTAGGGGACAGTCTGTACGAGCAGTACTTC.

In this sample, this clonotype turned up a few times. The chain employs TRBV7-6 and TRBJ2-1; D is perhaps TRBD2 (6 bases). The CDR3 spans 16 residues. The germline CDR1 and CDR2 sequences are SGHVS and FNYEAQ. V gave up 6 bases and J gave up 1 base, with 16 bases separating them. The CDR3: CASRPSSGRSYNEQFF. The CDR3, as DNA: TGTGCCAGCAGGCCCTCTTCAGGGAGGTCCTACAATGAGCAGTTCTTC.

Here the CDR3 DNA reads TGTGCCATCAGTGAGTCCCGGGACCCAAGCAATCAGCCCCAGCATTTT. Its protein is CAISESRDPSNQPQHF. The chain combines TRBV10-3 with TRBJ1-5; maybe TRBD1 (5 bases). V lost 0 bases and J lost 1, with 10 bases in between. The germline V gene encodes CDR1 ENHRY and CDR2 SYGVKD. The CDR3 covers 16 residues.

V gene TRBV19 combines with J gene TRBJ1-1; TRBD1 agrees at 8 bases. The CDR3 contains 15 residues. The V gene's germline CDR1 is LNHDA and CDR2 SQIVND (reference sequence). V was clipped by 5 bases and J by 4 bases; unmatched bases: 9. For the CDR3, the DNA is TGTGCCAGTAGTCCGCGACAGGGGAGATTCACTGAAGCTTTCTTT. The encoded protein is CASSPRQGRFTEAFF.

This clonotype was picked up a small number of times. The CDR3 region has the DNA TGTGCCAGCACTCCAGGCGGGGTCCCCTACAATGAGCAGTTCTTC. Amino acids: CASTPGGVPYNEQFF. This sequence joins TRBV6-5 and TRBJ2-1; the D gene is possibly TRBD2 (6 bases). The CDR3 extends over 15 amino acids. Deletions cut 7 bases from V and 2 bases from J, with 15 bases between. In germline, CDR1 is MNHEY, CDR2 SVGAGI.

The rearrangement links TRBV5-4 to TRBJ2-1; D ambiguous. Germline V gives CDR1 SGHNT, CDR2 YYREEE (reference sequence). The CDR3 extends over 13 amino acids. V lost 0 bases and J 9 bases, leaving 10 bases between the germline ends. The CDR3, as DNA: TGTGCCAGCAGCTTGGGACATAGAACTGAGCAGTTCTTC. Encoded protein: CASSLGHRTEQFF.